This is a list of T cell receptor beta chains from one sample in a study of CD8+CD57+ T cells in acquired aplastic anemia. In TCRdb, the reads were re-called with MiXCR into one record per CDR3 protein. Of 150,000 to 200,000 distinct CDR3 sequences in the sample, roughly 50% are singletons; the top ten hold roughly 2%. Sequences were obtained from sorted CD4+, CD8+, or CD8+CD57+ T cells (not recorded which) from PBMCs. The receptors originated from a human donor with aplastic anemia. Both conserved end residues are part of each CDR3. Fields, in order: V gene, clone size, D gene, J gene, CDR3 DNA, CDR3 protein. D genes are given only for firm matches. Size values are once, few and many counts, or a class for expanded clones, and some rows have none.

>TRBV2|.|TRBD2|TRBJ2-7
TGTGCCAGCACGGGAGGGGCCGAGCAGTACTTC
CASTGGAEQYF
>TRBV10-2|few|.|TRBJ2-1
TGCGCCAGCAGTGATGGGAATGAGCAGTTCTTC
CASSDGNEQFF
>TRBV24-1|.|.|TRBJ1-3
TGTGCCACCAGTGGCCCTGGGAGGCTGTGCTCTGGAAACACCATATATTTT
CATSGPGRLCSGNTIYF
>TRBV5-1|.|TRBD1|TRBJ1-2
TGCGCCAGCAGTAACAGGGGGCAAGGCTATGGCTACACCTTC
CASSNRGQGYGYTF
>TRBV11-2|.|.|TRBJ2-1
TGTGCCAGCAGTGAAACCGGGACCGGTACGCATGAGCAGTTCTTC
CASSETGTGTHEQFF
>TRBV7-8|many|.|TRBJ2-5
TGTGCCAGCAGCGGTTTTGGGGGGCGGGAGACCCAGTACTTC
CASSGFGGRETQYF
>TRBV10-1|many|.|TRBJ2-5
TGCGCCAGCAGCTCCAGACTCGTTCGGAATTGGACGATGAGCCAGTACTTC
CASSSRLVRNWTMSQYF
>TRBV7-2|few|.|TRBJ2-1
TGTGCCAGCAGCATCATGGGGAATGAGCAGTTCTTC
CASSIMGNEQFF
>TRBV2|many|.|TRBJ2-2
TGTGCCAGCAGCGCAGGGGTCACCGGGGAGCTGTTTTTT
CASSAGVTGELFF
>TRBV6-1|many|.|TRBJ1-1
TGTGCCAGCAGTGAAGGTAGCACCGCGGGAGCTTTCTTT
CASSEGSTAGAFF
>TRBV5-1|many|TRBD2|TRBJ2-3
TGCGCCAGCAGCTCAGGACTAGCGTTCACAGATACGCAGTATTTT
CASSSGLAFTDTQYF
>TRBV19|many|.|TRBJ2-4
TGTGCCAGTAGTATAGTTGGGGGAGCCAAAAACATTCAGTACTTC
CASSIVGGAKNIQYF
>TRBV7-2|.|.|TRBJ2-3
TGTGCCAGCAGCTCTGAGGGGGCAGATACGCAGTATTTT
CASSSEGADTQYF
>TRBV7-2|many|.|TRBJ2-3
TGTGCCAGCAGCTTAGATCGGTCCGATACGCAGTATTTT
CASSLDRSDTQYF
>TRBV24-1|.|.|TRBJ2-3
TGTGCCACCAGTGATCTATCGGGTACGCAGTATTTT
CATSDLSGTQYF
>TRBV19|many|TRBD1|TRBJ2-4
TGTGCCAGTAGTTCTGACTTCCGGGACAGGCGTGAAAGAAACATTCAGTACTTC
CASSSDFRDRRERNIQYF
>TRBV6-4|.|.|TRBJ2-5
TGTGCCAGCAGTGACTCGGGGGGAGAGACCCAGTACTTC
CASSDSGGETQYF
>TRBV7-8|.|.|TRBJ2-7
TGTGCCAGCAGCACGGACATCTACGAGCAGTACTTC
CASSTDIYEQYF
>TRBV19|many|.|TRBJ1-2
TGTGCCAGTAGTATTCAAATGGGAGACTCATATGGCTACACCTTC
CASSIQMGDSYGYTF
>TRBV7-6|.|.|TRBJ2-7
TGTGCCAGCAGCTTCAGGGATCACGAGCAGTACTTC
CASSFRDHEQYF
>TRBV27|.|.|TRBJ1-1
TGTGCCAGCACCCGGGAGGGCAGCACTGAAGCTTTCTTT
CASTREGSTEAFF
>TRBV20-1|.|.|TRBJ1-6
TGCAGTGCACAACGGGACTCGGCTATGTATAATTCACCCCTCCACTTT
CSAQRDSAMYNSPLHF
>TRBV20-1|.|TRBD2|TRBJ2-7
TGCAGTGCTCCCTTACTAGCGGGAGGGTCCTACGAGCAGTACTTC
CSAPLLAGGSYEQYF
>TRBV15|.|.|TRBJ2-7
TGTGCCACCAGCAGAGTAGGGAGCGTCGAGCAGTACTTC
CATSRVGSVEQYF
>TRBV5-1|.|.|TRBJ2-1
TGCGCCAGCAGCTTGGTGGAAGGTGAGCAGTTCTTC
CASSLVEGEQFF
>TRBV9|.|.|TRBJ2-7
TGTGCCAGCAGTCCTGGGGACATGATCTACGAGCAGTACTTC
CASSPGDMIYEQYF
>TRBV6-1|once|.|TRBJ2-7
TGTGCCAGCAGGTCCGGGCCCTACTACGAGCAGTACTTC
CASRSGPYYEQYF
>TRBV7-2|many|.|TRBJ1-1
TGTGCCAGCAGCTTAACAGCCATGAACACTGAAGCTTTCTTT
CASSLTAMNTEAFF
>TRBV9|.|.|TRBJ2-5
TGTGCCAGCAGCGTAAGCAGGGATGAGACCCAGTACTTC
CASSVSRDETQYF
>TRBV20-1|few|.|TRBJ2-7
TGCAGTGCTAGAGATCGTAGGACAACCTACGAGCAGTACTTC
CSARDRRTTYEQYF
>TRBV12-3/TRBV12-4|.|TRBD2|TRBJ2-7
TGTGCCAGCAGTTTAAGCGGGAGGAACTACGAGCAGTACTTC
CASSLSGRNYEQYF
>TRBV2|few|TRBD1|TRBJ2-7
TGTGCCAGCAGTGAAATGGGACAGTTCGACGAGCAGTACTTC
CASSEMGQFDEQYF
>TRBV29-1|few|.|TRBJ1-1
TGCAGCGTGTGGGGCAGGTGGGACACTGAAGCTTTCTTT
CSVWGRWDTEAFF
>TRBV29-1|few|TRBD1|TRBJ1-2
TGCAGCGTTGGACAGGGCCACTATGGCTACACCTTC
CSVGQGHYGYTF
>TRBV10-3|.|.|TRBJ1-2
TGTGCCATCAGTGGAGGAGAAGAGAGATATGGCTACACCTTC
CAISGGEERYGYTF
>TRBV7-9|many|TRBD2|TRBJ2-1
TGTGCCAGCAGCCCTAGCGGGCGCTCCTACAATGAGCAGTTCTTC
CASSPSGRSYNEQFF
>TRBV27|.|.|TRBJ1-1
TGTGCCAGCAGGACTGTTGGGGTCCCGAACACTGAAGCTTTCTTT
CASRTVGVPNTEAFF
>TRBV12-3/TRBV12-4|many|.|TRBJ1-4
TGTGCCAGCAGGGCAACTAATGAAAAACTGTTTTTT
CASRATNEKLFF
>TRBV20-1|.|.|TRBJ2-1
TGCAGTGCTAGACTTAGCGGAGAATACAATGAGCAGTTCTTC
CSARLSGEYNEQFF
>TRBV10-2|few|.|TRBJ2-7
TGCGCCAGCAGTGAGGTCATCTCCTACGAGCAGTACTTC
CASSEVISYEQYF
>TRBV29-1|.|.|TRBJ2-3
TGCAGCGTTGTGGCTGCAAGCTGGACAGATACGCAGTATTTT
CSVVAASWTDTQYF
>TRBV10-3|.|.|TRBJ1-2
TGTGCCATCAGTGAGTCGATGGACGGCCCCTCTAACTATGGCTACACCTTC
CAISESMDGPSNYGYTF
>TRBV20-1|many|.|TRBJ2-7
TGCAGTGCTAGAAGACCGGGTACTTCTGCCTCGAACCAGTACTTC
CSARRPGTSASNQYF
>TRBV7-2|.|.|TRBJ2-2
TGTGCCAGCAGCTTAAGGCTTACTACCGGGGAGCTGTTTTTT
CASSLRLTTGELFF
>TRBV2|many|.|TRBJ1-5
TGTGCCAGCAGTGGGGCTTTTGAAGGGGCCAACCACTTTAATCAGCCCCAGCATTTT
CASSGAFEGANHFNQPQHF
>TRBV6-1|.|.|TRBJ2-2
TGTGCCAGCAGTGAACATCTCACCGGGGAGCTGTTTTTT
CASSEHLTGELFF
>TRBV5-1|many|.|TRBJ2-6
TGCGCCAGCAGCTCCGGACAGAGTGAGGGGGCCAACGTCCTGACTTTC
CASSSGQSEGANVLTF
>TRBV2|.|.|TRBJ2-7
TGTGCCAGCAGTACAGGGAAGGGCGAGCAGTACTTC
CASSTGKGEQYF
>TRBV29-1|many|TRBD2|TRBJ2-1
TGCAGCGTTGAAGCCTCCAGCGGGGCGAGAAATGAGCAGTTCTTC
CSVEASSGARNEQFF
>TRBV2|many|.|TRBJ1-6
TGTGCCAGCCGATCCAACAGGGAATCACCCCTCCACTTT
CASRSNRESPLHF
>TRBV9|.|.|TRBJ2-5
TGTGCCAGCAGCGTAGGCAGCAATCAAGAGACCCAGTACTTC
CASSVGSNQETQYF
>TRBV25-1|few|.|TRBJ1-2
TGTGCCAGCAGTGGCCCCGGACAGACCTATGGCTACACCTTC
CASSGPGQTYGYTF
>TRBV7-9|many|TRBD2|TRBJ2-1
TGTGCCAGCAGCTTATACCAGGGACTAGCGGGAGGCCGTAATGAGCAGTTCTTC
CASSLYQGLAGGRNEQFF